This T cell receptor beta chain is drawn from a study of blood T cell repertoires in COVID-19 (dated by TCRdb to about 2020). A note on the overall study: Collaborator samples came from the United States, Italy and Spain and covered acute and convalescent phases of COVID-19. The samples were drawn from two sources: the first 160 participants of the ongoing ImmuneRACE study, and over 1,000 subjects contributed by 6 global collaborators. The dataset comprised deeply sampled blood TCRbeta repertoires from subjects exposed to, actively infected with, or recovered from COVID-19. Sample metadata almost always included a de-identified subject ID, COVID-19 status, age in years and sex. The material from the prospective study consisted of cDNA or gDNA derived from T cells, B-cell-depleted T cells, or PBMCs. The repertoires were made available in a free public database intended to serve as a resource for research on the immune response to SARS-CoV-2. HLA class I and class II types, where available, came from metadata supplied by the sample provider rather than from assay-based typing.

The research as a whole found: The amount of clinical and demographic metadata varied by source and participant and was provided uncurated.

Collaborating institutions collected whole blood in K2EDTA tubes following their own protocols. For TCRbeta analysis, collaborator samples were shipped as frozen whole blood, as isolated PBMCs, or as DNA extracted from either sample type. On this clone itself: The clone's antigen remains unknown. Base qualities were left out, and no much larger clone turns up one base away.

The immunoSEQ Assay, a bias-controlled multiplex PCR, was used to amplify TCRbeta CDR3 regions from genomic DNA. Per the source publication's procedure: The number of nucleated cells in each sample was estimated by amplification of reference gene primers within the assay. Sequence reads were collapsed and filtered to measure the absolute abundance of every unique TCRbeta CDR3 rearrangement. Productive Simpson clonality was computed per sample as the square root of Simpson's diversity index over productive rearrangements. In its TCRdb copy, this immuneACCESS table keeps in-frame sequences only and misses some clones. Where compared with another copy, unresolved V genes explain less than half of these, and the others have no known cause. The V and J calls and the clone size are those of that table, but D and trimming were determined from the DNA. This sample comprises approximately 140,000 clones, 75% to 90% of them detected only once. Of the sample, 2.2% falls within the top ten clones.

Source material: peripheral blood. The receptor comes from a man between 70 and 80 years old with acute or convalescent COVID-19.

The DNA sequence reads TGTGCCAGCAGCCAGAGTAGCGGAAGCTCCTACGAGCAGTACTTC. The resulting protein is CASSQSSGSSYEQYF. The chain is made from TRBV3-1 (or the pseudogene TRBV3-2) and TRBJ2-7; the D gene is perhaps TRBD2, from 6 matching bases. V drops 3 bases and J drops 0 bases, leaving 12 bases in between. The CDR3 numbers 15 residues from cysteine through phenylalanine. Only the CDR3 region is kept as DNA, spanning 45 bases read in frame from base 1. Reading the germline V gene (reference sequence) gives CDR1 LGHDT and CDR2 YNNKEL.